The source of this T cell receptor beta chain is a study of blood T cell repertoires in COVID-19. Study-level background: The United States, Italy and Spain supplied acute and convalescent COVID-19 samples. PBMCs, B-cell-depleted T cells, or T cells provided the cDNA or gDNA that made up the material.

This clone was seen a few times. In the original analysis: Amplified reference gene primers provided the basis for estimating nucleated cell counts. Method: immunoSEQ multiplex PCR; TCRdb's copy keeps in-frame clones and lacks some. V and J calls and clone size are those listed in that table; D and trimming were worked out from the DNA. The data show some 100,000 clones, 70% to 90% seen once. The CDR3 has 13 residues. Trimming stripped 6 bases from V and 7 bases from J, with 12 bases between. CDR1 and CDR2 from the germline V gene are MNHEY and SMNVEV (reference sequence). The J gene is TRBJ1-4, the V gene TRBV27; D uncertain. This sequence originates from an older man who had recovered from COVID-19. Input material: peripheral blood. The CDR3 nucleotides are TGTGCCAGCAGACCTCTGGAGGGTGAAAAACTGTTTTTT. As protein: CASRPLEGEKLFF.